This TCR beta chain was sequenced in a study of T cells in Graves' hyperthyroidism and ophthalmopathy. Study-level findings and limits: In the blood, most expanded thyroid clonotypes above 0.001 appeared as well.

This clonotype came up many times. Its specificity is unknown. V was pared by 6 bases and J by 6 bases, with 7 bases of the junction left unmatched. This CDR3 has 14 amino acids. Germline V lookup: CDR1 ENHRY, CDR2 SYGVKD. The CDR3 regions of TCR beta were amplified from RNA transcripts. First-round RT-PCR with HTBI primers amplified the TCR CDR3 region. TCRdb re-called the multiplex PCR reads with MiXCR, one entry per CDR3 protein. There are approximately 410,000 distinct CDR3 sequences in the sample; approximately 13% occur only once, and 5.3% lies in the top ten. Patients aged 18 to 65 with hyperthyroidism were newly diagnosed, with duration under 2 months. Reasons for excluding patients were uncontrolled infection, other autoimmune disease, pregnancy or lactation. Based on clinical symptoms, serum thyroxine and TRAb, thyroid ultrasound and orbital computed tomography, diagnoses were reached.

The rearrangement links TRBV10-3 to TRBJ2-7; TRBD2 matches at 11 bases. The origin of this receptor is a woman between 18 and 30 years old with Graves' hyperthyroidism. The sample taken for sequencing was blood. DNA for the CDR3: TGTGCCATCAGGGGAGGGACTAGCGGTAGCGAGCAGTACTTC. Protein product: CAIRGGTSGSEQYF.